The 11 T cell receptor beta chains below were found in one sample sequenced in a study of cytomegalovirus exposure and HLA in healthy donors. The PCR was carried out with 60 Vbeta primers and 13 Jbeta primers. The assay was immunoSEQ multiplex PCR, and TCRdb's table has in-frame clones only and misses some. In the table there are around 150,000 clones, 60% to 80% of which are singletons. Sequenced input: PBMCs. The receptors stem from a man between 50 and 59 years old in good health and CMV-seropositive.

The gene calls are TRBV5-1 and TRBJ1-4; TRBD1 agrees at 7 bases. The CDR3 runs to 14 residues. V shed 4 bases, J shed 8 bases, and the junction held 8 bases outside the gene matches. Germline CDR1 and CDR2: SGHRS and YFSETQ. For the CDR3, the DNA is TGCGCCAGCAGCCCAGGGGGGATAGGGGAAAAACTGTTTTTT. Encoded protein: CASSPGGIGEKLFF. Full variable domain (rest looked up from reference TRBV5-1 and TRBJ1-4): KAGVTQTPRYLIKTRGQQVTLSCSPISGHRSVSWYQQTPGQGLQFLFEYFSETQRNKGNFPGRFSGRQFSNSRSEMNVSTLELGDSALYLCASSPGGIGEKLFFGSGTQLSVL.

The chain combines TRBV28 with TRBJ1-6; 7 nucleotides match TRBD1. The ends lost 5 bases at V and 2 bases at J; junction bases unmatched: 3. The CDR3 covers 15 residues. The V gene's germline CDR1 is MDHEN and CDR2 SYDVKM. CDR3 DNA sequence: TGTGCCAGCAGTGCAGGGGGAACCTATAATTCACCCCTCCACTTT. Translating gives CASSAGGTYNSPLHF.

The chain employs TRBV6-1 and TRBJ2-5; weak D call: TRBD1 (5 bases). The CDR3 sequence is 15 residues long. The germline V gene encodes CDR1 MNHNS and CDR2 SASEGT. Trimming took 6 bases from V and 1 from J, leaving 15 bases between them. CDR3: CASSAGSLPQETQYF. The CDR3 DNA is TGTGCCAGCAGCGCAGGGTCCCTACCCCAAGAGACCCAGTACTTC.

This clone was observed once. The chain is built from TRBV2 and TRBJ1-2, with 8 bases fitting TRBD1. Germline V gene lookup returns CDR1 SNHLY and CDR2 FYNNEI. The length of the CDR3 is 18 residues. With 0 bases clipped from V and 0 bases from J, the junction kept 9 bases outside the gene matches. The CDR3 here is CASSEASGQGASNYGYTF. For the CDR3, the DNA is TGTGCCAGCAGTGAAGCTTCCGGACAGGGAGCCTCTAACTATGGCTACACCTTC.

This clone is medium-sized. This chain links TRBV7-2 with TRBJ2-7, with 8 positions matching TRBD1. The germline V gene has CDR1 SGHTA and CDR2 FQGNSA. V lost 3 bases, J lost 12 bases, and 7 bases stayed unmatched. The CDR3 is made up of 12 amino acids. In DNA, the CDR3 is TGTGCCAGCAGCTTTGCGCAGGACAGGGCGTACTTC. Its translation: CASSFAQDRAYF. Filled out from reference TRBV7-2 and TRBJ2-7, the complete variable domain reads GAGVSQSPSNKVTEKGKDVELRCDPISGHTALYWYRQSLGQGLEFLIYFQGNSAPDKSGLPSDRFSAERTGGSVSTLTIQRTQQEDSAVYLCASSFAQDRAYFGPGTRLTVT.

DNA of the CDR3: TGTGCCAGTCTGGCGGCGGGGGCTGGCTACACCTTC. Its translation: CASLAAGAGYTF. The chain has TRBV2 and TRBJ1-2; perhaps TRBD1 as D (6 bases). The germline CDR1 and CDR2 sequences are SNHLY and FYNNEI. Trimming removed 9 bases from V and 7 bases from J, with 15 bases in between. The CDR3 is made up of 12 amino acids.

The chain combines TRBV29-1 with TRBJ1-1, with 7 bases lining up with TRBD1. V trimming: 6 bases; J trimming: 1 base; junction bases outside the gene matches: 8. Germline assignment: CDR1 SQVTM and CDR2 ANQGSEA. CDR3 length equals 14 residues. The CDR3 DNA sequence: TGCAGCGTCAAAACAGGGGCGGCGAACACTGAAGCTTTCTTT. This codes for CSVKTGAANTEAFF.

In its sample, this clone was seen a few times. This chain links TRBV5-6 with TRBJ2-7; no reliable D call. V lost 4 bases and J 1 base, leaving 9 bases between the germline ends. Germline lookup yields CDR1 SGHDT and CDR2 YYEEEE. The CDR3 has 13 amino acids. The CDR3 loop reads CASSRDTSYEQYV. In DNA, the CDR3 is TGTGCCAGCAGCCGTGACACTTCCTACGAGCAGTACGTC.

CDR3 protein: CASSLRDRGAEAFF. The CDR3 DNA is TGTGCCAGCAGCTTGAGGGACAGGGGTGCTGAAGCTTTCTTT. V usage is TRBV5-4 and J usage is TRBJ1-1; 10 bases are shared with TRBD1. CDR3 length equals 14 residues. The germline CDR1 and CDR2 sequences are SGHNT and YYREEE (reference sequence). V shed 1 base, J shed 6 bases, and the junction held 3 bases outside the gene matches.

The chain links TRBV27 to TRBJ2-1, with D possibly being TRBD2 (7 bases). Germline CDR1 reads MNHEY; CDR2 reads SMNVEV (reference sequence). With 6 bases removed from V and 2 bases from J, the gap between germline ends came to 14 bases. The CDR3 consists of 15 residues. The CDR3 sequence is CASRISGGPYNEQFF. The DNA of the CDR3 is TGTGCCAGCAGAATATCGGGGGGCCCCTACAATGAGCAGTTCTTC.

The J gene is TRBJ2-1, the V gene TRBV6-1; 7 nucleotides line up with TRBD1. The CDR3 loop spans 14 amino acids. V trimming: 7 bases; J trimming: 7 bases; junction bases outside the gene matches: 10. Germline V gene lookup returns CDR1 MNHNS and CDR2 SASEGT. CDR3 DNA sequence: TGTGCCAGCATGGGATCGACAGGGTGGAATGAGCAGTTCTTC. Protein: CASMGSTGWNEQFF.